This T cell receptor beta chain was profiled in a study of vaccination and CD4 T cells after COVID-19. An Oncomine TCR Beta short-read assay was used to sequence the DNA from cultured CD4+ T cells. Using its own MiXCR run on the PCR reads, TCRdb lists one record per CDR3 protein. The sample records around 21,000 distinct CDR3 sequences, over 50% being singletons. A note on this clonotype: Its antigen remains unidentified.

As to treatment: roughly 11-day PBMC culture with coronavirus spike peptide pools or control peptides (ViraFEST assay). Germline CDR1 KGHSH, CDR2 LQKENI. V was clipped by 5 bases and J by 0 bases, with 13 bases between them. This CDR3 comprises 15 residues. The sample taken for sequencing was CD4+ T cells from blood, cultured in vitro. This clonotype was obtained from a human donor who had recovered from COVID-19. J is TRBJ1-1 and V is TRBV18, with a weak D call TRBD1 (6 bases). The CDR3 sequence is CASSGGRGMNTEAFF. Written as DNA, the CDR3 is TGTGCCAGCTCAGGGGGCAGAGGTATGAACACTGAAGCTTTCTTT.